This T cell receptor beta chain appears in the sequencing data of a study of T cell responses to AZD1222 COVID-19 vaccine. Study at large: Second doses that came at about 4 or about 12 weeks were put together.

Sequencing was performed with immunoSEQ multiplex PCR; in TCRdb, only in-frame clones are kept and a portion is missing. The data show over 85,000 clones, roughly nine tenths seen once. Whole-study findings and limits: Donors in the cohort were predominantly white British and more often female, and clonal diversity was possibly underestimated. Regions left unmutated in variants are reportedly the target of nearly half of spike-specific TCRs. Researchers took repertoire samples only after the peak T cell response had come.

CDR3 length: 14 amino acids. V was pared by 6 bases and J by 5 bases, with 4 bases of the junction left unmatched. CDR1 and CDR2 (germline): SGHTA, FQGTGA. With regard to this clone: Its antigen is still unknown.

Here the sequenced sample was peripheral blood, taken on day 0 of AZD1222 vaccination. This TCR came from an adult in good health. The chain has TRBV7-3 and TRBJ2-5; 12 bases line up with TRBD2. For the CDR3, the DNA is TGTGCCAGCAGTCCCGGACTAGCGGGGGAGACCCAGTACTTC. Translated, it gives CASSPGLAGETQYF.